This T cell receptor (beta chain) is drawn from a study of blood T cell repertoires in COVID-19. CDR3 length equals 13 residues. Germline values: CDR1 SNHLY, CDR2 FYNNEI. V gave up 9 bases and J gave up 4 bases, with 15 bases separating them. The protocol was immunoSEQ multiplex PCR, while the TCRdb copy is restricted to in-frame clones and leaves out a portion. Among some 250,000 clones listed, 70% to 90% were seen once. The rearrangement joins TRBV2 to TRBJ1-2; D gene uncertain. The receptor was derived from a woman aged 40 to 49 with acute COVID-19. The specimen was PBMCs or T cells enriched from blood (not recorded which). CDR3 residues: CASSPSRGYGYTF. CDR3 DNA: TGTGCCAGTTCCCCATCTCGGGGCTATGGCTACACCTTC.